This T cell receptor beta chain is drawn from a study of cytomegalovirus exposure and HLA in healthy donors. Across the whole study: Just over 80% of a few hundred genotyped donors fell in the Caucasian-associated ancestry cluster.

This clone showed up just a few times. PCR used 60 Vbeta primers and 13 Jbeta primers. Original methodology: Approximately 9.9 million of some 80 million unique TCR beta chains were shared, per a later count. Sequencing used immunoSEQ multiplex PCR; TCRdb keeps in-frame clones, though not all of them. Clone size and the V and J calls come from that table; the DNA yielded D and trimming. The sample records about 250,000 clones, around 66% being singletons. Germline V CDR1 and CDR2: SGHNT, YYREEE (reference sequence). The CDR3 is 14 residues long. V lost 5 bases to trimming and J lost 1 base, with 12 bases between them. Donors counted as nominally healthy when sampled, yet unrecorded immune exposures were likely.

The V and J genes are TRBV5-4 and TRBJ1-1; maybe TRBD1 (5 bases). Sequences were obtained from PBMCs. This TCR was sampled from a female donor in good health and CMV-seronegative. The CDR3 DNA reads TGTGCCAGCAGAGGCGCGGGGGAGAACACTGAAGCTTTCTTT. Residues: CASRGAGENTEAFF.